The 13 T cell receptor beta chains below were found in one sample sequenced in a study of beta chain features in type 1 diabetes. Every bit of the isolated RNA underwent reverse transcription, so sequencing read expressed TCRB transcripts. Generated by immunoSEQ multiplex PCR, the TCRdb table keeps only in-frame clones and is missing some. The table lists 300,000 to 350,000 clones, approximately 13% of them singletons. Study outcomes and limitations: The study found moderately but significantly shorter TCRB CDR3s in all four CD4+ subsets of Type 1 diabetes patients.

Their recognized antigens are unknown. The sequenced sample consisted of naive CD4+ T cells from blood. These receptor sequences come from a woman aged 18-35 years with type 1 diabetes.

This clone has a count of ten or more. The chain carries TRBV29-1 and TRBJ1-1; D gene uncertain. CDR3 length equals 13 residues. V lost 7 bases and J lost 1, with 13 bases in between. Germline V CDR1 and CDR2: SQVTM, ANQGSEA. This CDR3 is CSGLEQANTEAFF. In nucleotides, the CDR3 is TGCAGCGGCCTTGAGCAGGCGAACACTGAAGCTTTCTTT.

The CDR3 loop is CAISGTTNTGELFF. CDR3 nucleotides: TGTGCCATCAGCGGGACAACGAACACCGGGGAGCTGTTTTTT. The chain joins TRBV30 to TRBJ2-2; D perhaps matches TRBD2 (7 bases). Germline CDR1 GTSNPN, CDR2 SVGIG (reference sequence). V dropped 8 bases and J dropped 0 bases, with 13 bases sitting between them. This CDR3 comprises 14 residues.

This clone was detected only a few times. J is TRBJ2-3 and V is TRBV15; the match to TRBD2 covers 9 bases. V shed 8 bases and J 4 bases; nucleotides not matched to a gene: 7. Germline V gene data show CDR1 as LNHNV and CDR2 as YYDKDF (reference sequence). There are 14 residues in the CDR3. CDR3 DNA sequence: TGTGCCACCCCTGGCGGGGGGGGGCCAGATACGCAGTATTTT. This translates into CATPGGGGPDTQYF.

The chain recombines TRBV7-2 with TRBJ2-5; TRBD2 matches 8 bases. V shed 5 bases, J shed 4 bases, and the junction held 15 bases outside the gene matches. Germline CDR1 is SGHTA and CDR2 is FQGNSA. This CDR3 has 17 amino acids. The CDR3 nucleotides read TGTGCCAGCAGCCCCCTTGGGCGGGGGGCCGGGGGAGAGACCCAGTACTTC. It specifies CASSPLGRGAGGETQYF.

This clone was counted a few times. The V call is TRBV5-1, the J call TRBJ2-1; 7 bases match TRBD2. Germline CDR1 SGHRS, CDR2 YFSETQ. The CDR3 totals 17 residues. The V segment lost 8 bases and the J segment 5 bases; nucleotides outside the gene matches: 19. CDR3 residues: CASAPPKGLAVNNEQFF. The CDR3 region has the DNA TGCGCCAGTGCACCCCCAAAAGGCCTAGCGGTTAACAATGAGCAGTTCTTC.

The DNA of the CDR3 is TGTGCCAGCAGCTTAAAGACAGGGTACCCCTACAATGAGCAGTTCTTC. Its translation: CASSLKTGYPYNEQFF. This rearrangement joins TRBV7-2 to TRBJ2-1; 7 nucleotides line up with TRBD1. Germline CDR1 is SGHTA and CDR2 is FQGNSA. There are 16 residues in the CDR3. Trimming took 2 bases from V and 2 from J; bases not matched to a gene: 6.

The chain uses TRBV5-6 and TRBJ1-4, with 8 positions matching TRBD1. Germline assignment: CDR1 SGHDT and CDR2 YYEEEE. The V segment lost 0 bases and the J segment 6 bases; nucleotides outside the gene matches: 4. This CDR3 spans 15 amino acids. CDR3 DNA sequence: TGTGCCAGCAGCTTGGGGGACAGGACGCATGAAAAACTGTTTTTT. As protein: CASSLGDRTHEKLFF.

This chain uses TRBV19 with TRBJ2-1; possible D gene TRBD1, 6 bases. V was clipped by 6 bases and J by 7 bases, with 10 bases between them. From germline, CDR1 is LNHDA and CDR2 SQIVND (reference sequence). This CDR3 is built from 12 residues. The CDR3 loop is CASRSRGNEQFF. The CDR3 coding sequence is TGTGCCAGTAGAAGTAGGGGGAATGAGCAGTTCTTC.

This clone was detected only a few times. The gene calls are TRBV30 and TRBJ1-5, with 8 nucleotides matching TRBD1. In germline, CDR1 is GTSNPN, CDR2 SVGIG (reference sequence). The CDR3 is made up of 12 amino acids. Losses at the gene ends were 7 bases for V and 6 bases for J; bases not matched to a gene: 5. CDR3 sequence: CAYDRGSQPQHF. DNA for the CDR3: TGTGCCTACGACAGGGGTAGTCAGCCCCAGCATTTT.

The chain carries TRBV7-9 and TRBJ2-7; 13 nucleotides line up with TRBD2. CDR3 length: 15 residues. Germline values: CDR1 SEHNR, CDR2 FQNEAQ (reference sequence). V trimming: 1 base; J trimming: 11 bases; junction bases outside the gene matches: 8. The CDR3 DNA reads TGTGCCAGCAGCTTAGGGGGGACTAGCGGGATGTGGAAGTACTTC. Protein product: CASSLGGTSGMWKYF.

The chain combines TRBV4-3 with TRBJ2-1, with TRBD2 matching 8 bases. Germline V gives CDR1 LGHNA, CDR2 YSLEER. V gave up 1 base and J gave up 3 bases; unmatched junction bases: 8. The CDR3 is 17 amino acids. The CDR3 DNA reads TGCGCCAGCAGCCAAGTGATCGGGAGGGCCTTCTACAATGAGCAGTTCTTC. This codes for CASSQVIGRAFYNEQFF.

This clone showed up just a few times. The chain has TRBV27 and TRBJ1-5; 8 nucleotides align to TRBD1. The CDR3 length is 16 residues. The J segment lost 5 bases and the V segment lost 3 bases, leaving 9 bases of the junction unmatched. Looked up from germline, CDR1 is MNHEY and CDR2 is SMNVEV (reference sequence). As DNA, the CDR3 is TGTGCCAGCAGTTTTAATGCCAGGGGGCATCATCAGCCCCAGCATTTT. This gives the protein CASSFNARGHHQPQHF.

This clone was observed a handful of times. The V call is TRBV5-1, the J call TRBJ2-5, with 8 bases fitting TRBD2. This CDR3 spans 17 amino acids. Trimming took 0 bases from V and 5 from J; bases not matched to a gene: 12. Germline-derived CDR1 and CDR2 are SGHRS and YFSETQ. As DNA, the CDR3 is TGCGCCAGCAGCTTGGCGGCGCTAGCGGGCGCTTGGGAGACCCAGTACTTC. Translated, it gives CASSLAALAGAWETQYF. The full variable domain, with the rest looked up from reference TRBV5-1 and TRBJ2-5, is KAGVTQTPRYLIKTRGQQVTLSCSPISGHRSVSWYQQTPGQGLQFLFEYFSETQRNKGNFPGRFSGRQFSNSRSEMNVSTLELGDSALYLCASSLAALAGAWETQYFGPGTRLLVL.